This T cell receptor (beta chain) comes out of a study of cytomegalovirus exposure and HLA in healthy donors. Both 60 Vbeta primers and 13 Jbeta primers went into the PCR. Method: immunoSEQ multiplex PCR; TCRdb's copy keeps in-frame clones and lacks some. The data hold some 190,000 clones, with roughly four fifths observed a single time. The CDR3 length is 15 residues. V lost 4 bases, J lost 5 bases, and 9 bases stayed unmatched. Germline V lookup: CDR1 SGHNT, CDR2 YYREEE (reference sequence). This sequence originates from a woman in her 30s in good health and CMV-seropositive. The source material was PBMCs. The J gene is TRBJ2-7, the V gene TRBV5-4; TRBD1 matches 10 bases. Here the CDR3 DNA reads TGTGCCAGCAGCGCTTTAGGGGACAGGGGTCACGAGCAGTACTTC. Its protein product is CASSALGDRGHEQYF.